The 26 T cell receptor beta chains reported below all come from one sample, sequenced in a study of regulatory and conventional T cells in RAG deficiency. The sorted regulatory T cells were CD4+, CD25-high and CD127-low, with genomic DNA sequenced. The method was immunoSEQ multiplex PCR; TCRdb's version includes in-frame clones alone and lacks a portion of them. The repertoire holds roughly 28,000 clones, with under 95% as singletons. These sequences were also reported in another study, on regulatory T cells. This second report adds: The primer mix had 52 TRBV and 13 TRBJ primers.

The material sequenced was Tregs sorted from blood. These receptors were obtained from a human donor in good health.

V usage is TRBV19 and J usage is TRBJ2-5, with a possible D match to TRBD1 (6 bases). The germline V and J ends were trimmed by 1 base and 4 bases, with 10 bases remaining between them. There are 14 residues in the CDR3. The germline gives CDR1 LNHDA, CDR2 SQIVND (reference sequence). CDR3 sequence: CASSIGAGAETQYF. CDR3 DNA: TGTGCCAGTAGTATAGGTGCAGGGGCAGAGACCCAGTACTTC. Looking up the rest from reference TRBV19 and TRBJ2-5 gives the full variable domain: DGGITQSPKYLFRKEGQNVTLSCEQNLNHDAMYWYRQDPGQGLRLIYYSQIVNDFQKGDIAEGYSVSREKKESFPLTVTSAQKNPTAFYLCASSIGAGAETQYFGPGTRLLVL.

V gene TRBV4-1 combines with J gene TRBJ1-5; 9 bases align to TRBD1. This CDR3 region has 17 residues. Germline values: CDR1 MGHRA, CDR2 YSYEKL. With 3 bases clipped from V and 5 bases from J, the junction kept 11 bases outside the gene matches. The CDR3 region is CASSQSRSWTGDQPQHF. The CDR3 bases are TGCGCCAGCAGCCAGTCTCGCTCGTGGACAGGGGATCAGCCCCAGCATTTT.

The chain joins TRBV9 to TRBJ2-5; TRBD2 matches 9 bases. The V gene end was trimmed by 1 base and the J gene end by 2 bases; junction bases not matched to a gene: 3. CDR1 is SGDLS, CDR2 YYNGEE, per germline. This CDR3 is built from 15 residues. The CDR3: CASSVSGGLQETQYF. DNA of the CDR3: TGTGCCAGCAGCGTAAGCGGGGGGCTACAAGAGACCCAGTACTTC. Filled out from reference TRBV9 and TRBJ2-5, the complete variable domain reads DSGVTQTPKHLITATGQRVTLRCSPRSGDLSVYWYQQSLDQGLQFLIQYYNGEERAKGNILERFSAQQFPDLHSELNLSSLELGDSALYFCASSVSGGLQETQYFGPGTRLLVL.

J is TRBJ2-2 and V is TRBV2; TRBD2 agrees at 13 bases. With 6 bases clipped from V and 5 bases from J, the junction kept 6 bases outside the gene matches. Germline V gene lookup returns CDR1 SNHLY and CDR2 FYNNEI. The CDR3 sequence is 16 residues long. The CDR3 region has the DNA TGTGCCAGCAGAAGACTAGCGGGGGGTCGTACCGGGGAGCTGTTTTTT. This gives the protein CASRRLAGGRTGELFF.

This clone has only one observation. The genes are TRBV6-6 and TRBJ1-5, with 7 positions matching TRBD1. The V and J ends lost 6 bases and 2 bases, in that order; junction bases with no gene match: 4. Germline V lookup: CDR1 MNHNY, CDR2 SVGAGI (reference sequence). The CDR3 is 14 amino acids. CDR3 coding DNA: TGTGCCAGCAGGTACAGGGGAGGCAATCAGCCCCAGCATTTT. It translates to CASRYRGGNQPQHF.

The chain uses TRBV11-2 and TRBJ1-2; 7 nucleotides agree with TRBD1. From germline, CDR1 is SGHAT and CDR2 FQNNGV. This CDR3 is built from 14 residues. Losses at the gene ends were 5 bases for V and 3 bases for J; bases not matched to a gene: 6. This chain's CDR3 is CASSPGGGDYGYTF. As DNA, the CDR3 is TGTGCCAGCAGCCCAGGGGGGGGCGACTATGGCTACACCTTC.

V gene TRBV5-1 combines with J gene TRBJ2-3; 7 bases agree with TRBD2. V lost 0 bases, J lost 2 bases, and 3 bases stayed unmatched. Germline CDR1 and CDR2: SGHRS and YFSETQ. The CDR3 covers 15 residues. CDR3 nucleotide sequence: TGCGCCAGCAGCTTGGGAGCGGGGCTCACAGATACGCAGTATTTT. Protein sequence: CASSLGAGLTDTQYF. The whole variable domain, filled in from reference TRBV5-1 and TRBJ2-3, reads KAGVTQTPRYLIKTRGQQVTLSCSPISGHRSVSWYQQTPGQGLQFLFEYFSETQRNKGNFPGRFSGRQFSNSRSEMNVSTLELGDSALYLCASSLGAGLTDTQYFGPGTRLTVL.

As regards this clone: Other DNA sequences in this sample translate to the same CDR3. The gene calls are TRBV28 and TRBJ2-3; the D is unclear. Germline V gene sequence: CDR1 MDHEN, CDR2 SYDVKM. Trimming removed 2 bases at V and 1 base at J, with 4 bases between. The CDR3 contains 13 residues. DNA for the CDR3: TGTGCCAGCAGTTTAGCTGGCACAGATACGCAGTATTTT. This gives the protein CASSLAGTDTQYF.

This chain joins TRBV2 and TRBJ2-7; 11 nucleotides align to TRBD1. Germline CDR1 and CDR2: SNHLY and FYNNEI. The length of the CDR3 is 15 residues. With V trimmed by 4 bases and J by 2 bases, 4 bases remained unmatched. The CDR3 DNA reads TGTGCCAGCAGTGCTAGGACAGGGGGCGCCTACGAGCAGTACTTC. It specifies CASSARTGGAYEQYF.

The rearrangement links TRBV6-5 to TRBJ1-4, with D hard to call. The CDR3 is 16 residues long. Between the trimmed V and J ends, which lost 0 bases and 0 bases, there was a span of 8 bases. Germline V CDR1 and CDR2: MNHEY, SVGAGI. In nucleotides, the CDR3 is TGTGCCAGCAGTTACTCGATTTTCGCAACTAATGAAAAACTGTTTTTT. This codes for CASSYSIFATNEKLFF.

This clone was found a few times. J is TRBJ2-5 and V is TRBV7-9, with D unclear. The CDR3 spans 14 residues. The V end was cut by 5 bases, the J end by 3 bases, with 13 bases between. Germline V gene lookup returns CDR1 SEHNR and CDR2 FQNEAQ (reference sequence). The CDR3 loop is CASSPLGWEETQYF. DNA of the CDR3: TGTGCCAGCAGCCCCTTGGGTTGGGAAGAGACCCAGTACTTC.

The rearrangement uses TRBV5-6 and TRBJ1-2; D is undetermined. From germline, CDR1 is SGHDT and CDR2 YYEEEE. The CDR3 runs 14 residues. V was shortened by 0 bases and J by 4 bases, with 10 bases between the two germline ends. CDR3 residues: CASSLAAVLYGYTF. The CDR3 nucleotides read TGTGCCAGCAGCTTGGCTGCGGTTCTCTATGGCTACACCTTC.

This chain links TRBV7-3 with TRBJ2-6, with D unresolved. The V end lost 5 bases, the J end lost 1 base, and 9 bases lay between the germline ends. CDR1 and CDR2 from the germline V gene are SGHTA and FQGTGA. The CDR3 is made up of 15 amino acids. The CDR3 sequence: CASSPRHSGANVLTF. The CDR3 DNA sequence: TGTGCCAGCAGCCCCAGACATTCTGGGGCCAACGTCCTGACTTTC.

The rearrangement uses TRBV4-1 and TRBJ2-3, with 10 bases aligning to TRBD2. The V gene end was trimmed by 1 base and the J gene end by 6 bases; junction bases not matched to a gene: 4. CDR1 and CDR2 from the germline V gene are MGHRA and YSYEKL. The CDR3 totals 15 residues. The CDR3 nucleotides are TGCGCCAGCAGCCAAGTAGCGGGGGGTTTCGATACGCAGTATTTT. Amino acid sequence: CASSQVAGGFDTQYF.

The rearrangement links TRBV19 to TRBJ2-1; D remains ambiguous. The CDR3 totals 16 residues. The V gene's germline CDR1 is LNHDA and CDR2 SQIVND (reference sequence). The V end was cut by 6 bases, the J end by 2 bases, with 17 bases between. The CDR3 spells CASRGLQPGTYNEQFF. The DNA for the CDR3 is TGTGCCAGTAGAGGTCTACAGCCCGGTACCTACAATGAGCAGTTCTTC.

This rearrangement joins TRBV11-2 to TRBJ1-1, with 7 bases fitting TRBD1. The J segment lost 4 bases and the V segment lost 4 bases, leaving 9 bases of the junction unmatched. Germline CDR1 SGHAT, CDR2 FQNNGV. This CDR3 is 15 amino acids long. The chain's CDR3 is CASSYDRVGGTEAFF. CDR3 nucleotide sequence: TGTGCCAGCAGCTATGACAGGGTAGGGGGCACTGAAGCTTTCTTT.

The chain recombines TRBV27 with TRBJ2-3; TRBD2 matches 9 bases. V lost 6 bases, J lost 3 bases, and 4 bases stayed unmatched. From germline, CDR1 is MNHEY and CDR2 SMNVEV (reference sequence). CDR3 length: 14 residues. The CDR3 loop is CASRPSGITDTQYF. The DNA for the CDR3 is TGTGCCAGCAGACCTAGCGGGATAACAGATACGCAGTATTTT.

The rearrangement uses TRBV2 and TRBJ2-2, with D possibly TRBD2 on 5 matching bases. Trimming took off 5 bases at V and 2 bases at J, with 12 bases between the two ends. Germline V gene sequence: CDR1 SNHLY, CDR2 FYNNEI. This CDR3 is 15 amino acids long. CDR3 sequence: CASSPGNYNTGELFF. CDR3 sequence (DNA): TGTGCCAGCAGTCCCGGGAACTACAACACCGGGGAGCTGTTTTTT.

CDR3 in DNA: TGTGCCTGGGGTGGGGCCCGTCAATTACACCGGCCTGGTCACTATGGCTACACCTTC. Translating gives CAWGGARQLHRPGHYGYTF. V and J are TRBV30 and TRBJ1-2; a possible D gene is TRBD1 (5 bases). Germline CDR1 is GTSNPN and CDR2 is SVGIG (reference sequence). Trimming took 5 bases from V and 3 from J, leaving 31 bases between them. This CDR3 has 19 residues.

The V gene is TRBV18, the J gene TRBJ1-1; D is undetermined. CDR3 length equals 13 residues. Germline-derived CDR1 and CDR2 are KGHSH and LQKENI. Trimming left V 2 bases short and J 2 bases short, with 6 bases between. The CDR3 sequence is CASSPTVNTEAFF. The CDR3, as DNA: TGTGCCAGCTCACCAACCGTTAACACTGAAGCTTTCTTT.

The table lists this clone with a few counts. The genes are TRBV7-3 and TRBJ2-2, with 11 bases matching TRBD2. The CDR3 loop spans 17 amino acids. J was trimmed by 0 bases and V by 5 bases; bases with no gene match: 5. Germline-derived CDR1 and CDR2 are SGHTA and FQGTGA. CDR3 amino acids: CASSATSGDANTGELFF. CDR3 nucleotide sequence: TGTGCCAGCAGCGCGACTAGCGGGGACGCGAACACCGGGGAGCTGTTTTTT.

The rearrangement uses TRBV19 and TRBJ2-2, with 8 bases matching TRBD1. With V trimmed by 6 bases and J by 0 bases, 3 bases remained unmatched. Germline lookup yields CDR1 LNHDA and CDR2 SQIVND (reference sequence). The CDR3 totals 15 residues. The CDR3 sequence is CASRGQATNTGELFF. The CDR3 nucleotides read TGTGCCAGTAGGGGACAGGCCACGAACACCGGGGAGCTGTTTTTT.

This rearrangement joins TRBV5-1 to TRBJ1-1; 9 bases agree with TRBD1. V gave up 3 bases and J gave up 5 bases; unmatched junction bases: 14. The length of the CDR3 is 17 residues. Per the germline V gene, CDR1 is SGHRS and CDR2 is YFSETQ. The CDR3 loop reads CASSWDTGGALRTEAFF. CDR3 coding DNA: TGCGCCAGCAGCTGGGATACAGGGGGCGCTTTGAGGACTGAAGCTTTCTTT.

The chain recombines TRBV19 with TRBJ2-5; 11 bases match TRBD1. V lost 10 bases to trimming and J lost 2 bases; unmatched junction nucleotides: 12. CDR3 size: 16 residues. Germline assignment: CDR1 LNHDA and CDR2 SQIVND (reference sequence). CDR3: CATAKGTGGFQETQYF. CDR3 DNA: TGTGCCACGGCTAAGGGGACAGGGGGATTTCAAGAGACCCAGTACTTC.

This chain joins TRBV11-3 and TRBJ1-1; D is possibly TRBD1 (6 bases). Germline V CDR1 and CDR2: SGHNT, YENEEA. V was clipped by 3 bases and J by 10 bases, with 12 bases between them. This CDR3 region has 12 residues. The CDR3 DNA reads as TGTGCCAGCAGCTTGGCAGGACAGAGAGCTTTCTTT. Residues: CASSLAGQRAFF.

The chain uses TRBV5-4 and TRBJ1-1; 7 bases match TRBD1. Germline values: CDR1 SGHNT, CDR2 YYREEE (reference sequence). The CDR3 sequence is 15 residues long. Losses at the gene ends were 4 bases for V and 5 bases for J; bases not matched to a gene: 11. The CDR3 loop reads CASSRSITGVTEAFF. The CDR3, as DNA: TGTGCCAGCAGCCGAAGCATAACAGGGGTTACTGAAGCTTTCTTT. The entire variable domain, with the rest obtained from reference TRBV5-4 and TRBJ1-1, is as follows: ETGVTQSPTHLIKTRGQQVTLRCSSQSGHNTVSWYQQALGQGPQFIFQYYREEENGRGNFPPRFSGLQFPNYSSELNVNALELDDSALYLCASSRSITGVTEAFFGQGTRLTVV.